This T cell receptor beta chain came from a study of cytomegalovirus exposure and HLA in healthy donors. Study conclusions and caveats: The records held CMV serostatus as the only immune exposure information. Later analysis identified a missense DCLRE1C variant that was linked to TCR beta V- and J-gene trimming.

The donors gave bone marrow, and they were healthy. Vbeta (60) and Jbeta (13) primers were used in the PCR. TCRdb's copy holds only in-frame clones and misses some; the assay was immunoSEQ multiplex PCR. The table has 55,000 to 70,000 clones, 65% to 90% seen once; the top ten hold 1.6%. As to this clone: Its antigen is not known.

The trim removed 4 bases at V and 6 bases at J, leaving 12 bases unmatched. In germline, CDR1 is SGHTA, CDR2 FQGTGA. There are 17 residues in the CDR3. The chain carries TRBV7-3 and TRBJ2-1, with 10 nucleotides matching TRBD2. Sequencing was done on a sample of PBMCs. This sequence originates from a human donor in good health. This chain's CDR3 is CASSSIGRTSGPNEQFF. The CDR3 DNA sequence: TGTGCCAGCAGCTCGATTGGACGGACTAGCGGCCCCAATGAGCAGTTCTTC.